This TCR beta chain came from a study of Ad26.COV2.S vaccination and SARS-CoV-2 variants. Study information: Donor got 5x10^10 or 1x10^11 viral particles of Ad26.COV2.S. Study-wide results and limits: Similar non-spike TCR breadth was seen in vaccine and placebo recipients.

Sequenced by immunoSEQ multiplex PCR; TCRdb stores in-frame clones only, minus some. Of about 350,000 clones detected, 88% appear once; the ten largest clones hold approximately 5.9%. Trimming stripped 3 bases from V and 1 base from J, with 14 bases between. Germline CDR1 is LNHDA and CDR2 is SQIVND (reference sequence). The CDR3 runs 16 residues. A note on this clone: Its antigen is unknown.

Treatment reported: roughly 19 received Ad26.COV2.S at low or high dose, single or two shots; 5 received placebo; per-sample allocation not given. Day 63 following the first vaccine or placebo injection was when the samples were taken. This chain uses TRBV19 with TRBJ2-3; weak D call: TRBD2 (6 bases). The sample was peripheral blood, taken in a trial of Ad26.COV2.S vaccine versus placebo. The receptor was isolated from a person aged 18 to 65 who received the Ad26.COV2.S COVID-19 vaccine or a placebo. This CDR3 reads CASSIPGGRGTDTQYF. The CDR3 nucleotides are TGTGCCAGTAGTATCCCCGGGGGACGAGGCACAGATACGCAGTATTTT.